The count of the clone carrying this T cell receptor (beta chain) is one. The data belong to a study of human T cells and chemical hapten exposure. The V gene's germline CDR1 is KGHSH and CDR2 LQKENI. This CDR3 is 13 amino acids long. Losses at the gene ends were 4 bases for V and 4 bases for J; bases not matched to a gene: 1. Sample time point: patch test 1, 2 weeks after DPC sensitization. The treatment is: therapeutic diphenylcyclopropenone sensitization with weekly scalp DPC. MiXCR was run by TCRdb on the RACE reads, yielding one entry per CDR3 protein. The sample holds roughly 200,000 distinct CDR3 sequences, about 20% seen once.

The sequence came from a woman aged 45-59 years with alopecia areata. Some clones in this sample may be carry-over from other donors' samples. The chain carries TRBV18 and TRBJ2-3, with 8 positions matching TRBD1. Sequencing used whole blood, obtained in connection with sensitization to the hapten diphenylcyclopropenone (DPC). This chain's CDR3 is CASSRDRSDTQYF. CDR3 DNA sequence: TGTGCCAGCTCACGGGACAGGTCAGATACGCAGTATTTT.